This is a list of T cell receptor beta chains from one sample in a study of blood T cell repertoires in COVID-19. Assay used: immunoSEQ multiplex PCR; TCRdb lists only in-frame clones, some missing. This sample has under 300,000 clones; around 90% occur once, and the top ten carry around 1.3%. Sequencing was performed on PBMCs or T cells enriched from blood (not recorded which). Receptor source: a human donor in a cohort exposed to, infected with or recovered from COVID-19 (not recorded which). The donor label of this sample is uncertain. The CDR3 runs from the conserved cysteine through the conserved F or W. D genes are given only for firm matches. Not every row has a clone size; where given, it reads once, few, many or a size class.

D,V,size,J,CDR3,DNA
.,TRBV7-2,.,TRBJ1-6,CASSSSRQAYNSPLHF,TGTGCCAGCAGCTCCTCGCGACAAGCCTATAATTCACCCCTCCACTTT
.,TRBV9,.,TRBJ2-2,CASSVRGANTGELFF,TGTGCCAGCAGCGTACGGGGAGCGAACACCGGGGAGCTGTTTTTT
TRBD1,TRBV5-1,.,TRBJ2-5,CASSFVDRAETQYF,TGCGCCAGCAGCTTTGTTGACAGGGCAGAGACCCAGTACTTC
TRBD1,TRBV24-1,once,TRBJ2-6,CATSDTQGVPSGANVLTF,TGTGCCACCAGTGATACACAGGGGGTCCCCTCTGGGGCCAACGTCCTGACTTTC
.,TRBV10-2,.,TRBJ1-4,CASRPGQDNEKLFF,TGCGCCAGCAGACCGGGACAAGATAATGAAAAACTGTTTTTT
TRBD2,TRBV11-3,.,TRBJ2-1,CASSQSGEVYNEQFF,TGTGCCAGCAGCCAGAGCGGGGAAGTCTACAATGAGCAGTTCTTC
.,TRBV21-1,.,TRBJ2-4,CASSPNCRLGEKNIQYF,TGTGCCAGCAGCCCCAACTGCAGGCTGGGTGAAAAAAACATTCAGTACTTC
.,TRBV5-1,few,TRBJ2-7,CASREGASYEQYF,TGCGCCAGCAGAGAAGGGGCTTCCTACGAGCAGTACTTC
.,TRBV7-8,.,TRBJ1-6,CASGNRETAIDSPLHF,TGTGCCAGCGGCAACAGGGAAACCGCTATTGATTCACCCCTCCACTTT
.,TRBV9,.,TRBJ1-2,CASSVAAASFGGYTF,TGTGCCAGCAGCGTAGCAGCAGCTTCCTTCGGGGGCTACACCTTC
TRBD1,TRBV6-2/TRBV6-3,.,TRBJ1-5,CASSSWSGQGLGQPQHF,TGTGCCAGCAGTTCGTGGTCGGGACAGGGATTGGGTCAGCCCCAGCATTTT
.,TRBV12-5,.,TRBJ1-5,CASGLGRGAIGQPQHF,TGTGCTAGTGGTTTGGGACGGGGGGCGATCGGACAGCCCCAGCATTTT
.,TRBV21-1,.,TRBJ2-7,CASTAGFPIINEQYF,TGTGCCAGCACCGCAGGGTTCCCAATTATCAACGAGCAGTACTTC
.,TRBV5-5,.,TRBJ1-2,CASSSGQLSPIYGYTF,TGTGCCAGCAGCAGCGGACAGTTGAGCCCGATCTATGGCTACACCTTC
TRBD2,TRBV11-2,.,TRBJ2-7,CASSLAASGEVSEQYF,TGTGCCAGCAGCTTAGCGGCTAGCGGGGAAGTCTCCGAGCAGTACTTC
.,TRBV10-3,.,TRBJ1-2,CAINTFDGYTF,TGTGCCATCAATACTTTCGATGGCTACACCTTC
.,TRBV28,.,TRBJ1-1,CASSHENWRNTEAFF,TGTGCCAGCAGCCATGAGAATTGGAGAAACACTGAAGCTTTCTTT
TRBD1,TRBV7-8,.,TRBJ2-7,CASSLDGQGADYEQYF,TGTGCCAGCAGCTTAGATGGACAGGGGGCAGACTACGAGCAGTACTTC
.,TRBV7-6,.,TRBJ1-4,CASSLVGGPNEKLFF,TGTGCCAGCAGCTTAGTGGGAGGACCGAATGAAAAACTGTTTTTT
TRBD1,TRBV5-4,.,TRBJ2-7,CASRQSGTDYYEQYF,TGTGCCAGCAGACAATCCGGGACAGACTACTACGAGCAGTACTTC
.,TRBV19,.,TRBJ1-1,CASSGWQNTEAFF,TGTGCCAGTAGTGGTTGGCAGAACACTGAAGCTTTCTTT
.,TRBV11-2,.,TRBJ1-5,CASSLSWAYSNQPQHF,TGTGCCAGCAGCTTATCATGGGCTTATAGCAATCAGCCCCAGCATTTT
.,TRBV27,.,TRBJ1-3,CASSYRGGNTIYF,TGTGCCAGCAGTTACCGGGGAGGGAACACCATATATTTT
.,TRBV5-6,.,TRBJ2-7,CASSSTGTTHEQYF,TGTGCCAGCAGTTCGACCGGGACAACCCACGAGCAGTACTTC
.,TRBV5-1,.,TRBJ1-5,CASSLEGGGDQPQHF,TGCGCCAGCAGCTTGGAAGGTGGGGGGGACCAGCCCCAGCATTTT
.,TRBV10-3,.,TRBJ1-1,CAIKAQDTNTEAFF,TGTGCCATCAAGGCCCAGGACACGAACACTGAAGCTTTCTTT
.,TRBV30,once,TRBJ2-6,CASSPSGANVLTF,TGTGCCTCTAGTCCCTCTGGGGCCAACGTCCTGACTTTC
.,TRBV3-1/TRBV3-2,.,TRBJ2-7,CASEQGGTYEQYF,TGTGCCAGCGAACAGGGTGGGACCTACGAGCAGTACTTC
TRBD2,TRBV19,.,TRBJ2-1,CASSIPGGQEDEQFF,TGTGCCAGTAGTATACCGGGGGGGCAGGAGGATGAGCAGTTCTTC
.,TRBV10-3,.,TRBJ1-2,CAIRTDGGYTF,TGTGCCATCAGGACAGATGGGGGCTACACCTTC
TRBD1,TRBV29-1,.,TRBJ1-1,CSVDTGGLDAFF,TGCAGCGTCGATACAGGGGGCTTGGATGCTTTCTTT
TRBD1,TRBV3-1/TRBV3-2,.,TRBJ2-5,CASSLWDRGRETQYF,TGTGCCAGCAGCCTATGGGACAGGGGGCGCGAGACCCAGTACTTC
.,TRBV23-1,.,TRBJ1-2,CASTDTTLGGYTF,TGCGCCAGCACTGACACGACCCTCGGCGGCTACACCTTC
.,TRBV4-3,once,TRBJ1-1,CASSQDTDEAFF,TGCGCCAGCAGCCAAGACACAGACGAAGCTTTCTTT
.,TRBV6-6,.,TRBJ2-1,CASSPGGQGIEQFF,TGTGCCAGCAGTCCGGGAGGACAGGGAATTGAGCAGTTCTTC
.,TRBV6-4,.,TRBJ2-2,CASSDEGGAHTGELFF,TGTGCCAGCAGTGACGAGGGCGGCGCTCACACCGGGGAGCTGTTTTTT
TRBD2,TRBV3-1/TRBV3-2,.,TRBJ2-3,CASSQEGGSPVDTQYF,TGTGCCAGCAGCCAAGAGGGGGGGTCTCCGGTGGATACGCAGTATTTT
.,TRBV11-2,.,TRBJ2-1,CASSLEGGEQFF,TGTGCCAGCAGCTTAGAAGGGGGAGAGCAGTTCTTC
.,TRBV4-1,.,TRBJ2-3,CASSRERPLSTDTQYF,TGCGCCAGCAGCCGCGAGAGGCCTCTTTCCACAGATACGCAGTATTTT
.,TRBV18,.,TRBJ2-2,CASSPWIEDGELFF,TGTGCCAGCTCACCCTGGATAGAGGACGGGGAGCTGTTTTTT
.,TRBV28,.,TRBJ1-5,CASRGGAGGQPQHF,TGTGCCAGCAGGGGAGGGGCAGGAGGCCAGCCCCAGCATTTT
TRBD2,TRBV7-9,few,TRBJ2-3,CASSLVAGGSTDTQYF,TGTGCCAGCAGCTTAGTAGCGGGGGGGAGCACAGATACGCAGTATTTT
.,TRBV27,once,TRBJ2-5,CASRGTAKETQYF,TGTGCCAGCAGGGGGACTGCCAAAGAGACCCAGTACTTC
TRBD1,TRBV6-5,.,TRBJ1-6,CASQGQVLNSPLHF,TGTGCCAGCCAGGGACAGGTTCTAAATTCACCCCTCCACTTT